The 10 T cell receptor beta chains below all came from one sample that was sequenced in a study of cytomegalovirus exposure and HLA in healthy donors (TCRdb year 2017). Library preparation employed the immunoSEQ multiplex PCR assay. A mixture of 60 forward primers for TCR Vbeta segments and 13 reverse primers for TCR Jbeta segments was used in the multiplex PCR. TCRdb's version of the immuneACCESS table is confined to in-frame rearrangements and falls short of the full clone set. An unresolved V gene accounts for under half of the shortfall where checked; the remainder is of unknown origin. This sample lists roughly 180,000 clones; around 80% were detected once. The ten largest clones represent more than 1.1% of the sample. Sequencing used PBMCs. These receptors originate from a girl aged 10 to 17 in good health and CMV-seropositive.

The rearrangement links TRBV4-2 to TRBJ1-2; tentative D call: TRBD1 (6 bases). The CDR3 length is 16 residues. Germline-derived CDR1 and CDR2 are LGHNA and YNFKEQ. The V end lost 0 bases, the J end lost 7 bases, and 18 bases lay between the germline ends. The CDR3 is CASSQELVGHVRGYTF. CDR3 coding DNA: TGTGCCAGCAGCCAAGAACTGGTGGGACATGTGCGTGGCTACACCTTC.

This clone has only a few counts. The chain's CDR3 is CTTWSSLGSGGPNEQFF. The CDR3 DNA reads TGCACCACCTGGTCATCCCTTGGGAGCGGGGGCCCCAATGAGCAGTTCTTC. The rearrangement links TRBV1 to TRBJ2-1; the table gives TRBD2 as D, unverified against the DNA. TRBV1 represents a pseudogene. This CDR3 contains 17 residues.

The CDR3 spells CAISVATGNYGYTF. In DNA, the CDR3 is TGTGCCATCAGTGTCGCGACAGGAAACTATGGCTACACCTTC. The chain recombines TRBV10-3 with TRBJ1-2, with D tentatively TRBD1 (6 bases). V shed 4 bases and J shed 2 bases, with 11 bases lying between them. CDR1 is ENHRY and CDR2 is SYGVKD in the germline V gene. CDR3 length: 14 amino acids.

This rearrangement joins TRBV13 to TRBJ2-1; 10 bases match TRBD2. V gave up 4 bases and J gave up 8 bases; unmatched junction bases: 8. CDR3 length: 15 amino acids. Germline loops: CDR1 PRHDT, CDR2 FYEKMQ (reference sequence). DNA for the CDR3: TGTGCCAGCAGCTCAGGACTAGCGGATACTTATGAGCAGTTCTTC. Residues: CASSSGLADTYEQFF. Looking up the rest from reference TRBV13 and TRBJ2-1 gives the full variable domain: AAGVIQSPRHLIKEKRETATLKCYPIPRHDTVYWYQQGPGQDPQFLISFYEKMQSDKGSIPDRFSAQQFSDYHSELNMSSLELGDSALYFCASSSGLADTYEQFFGPGTRLTVL.

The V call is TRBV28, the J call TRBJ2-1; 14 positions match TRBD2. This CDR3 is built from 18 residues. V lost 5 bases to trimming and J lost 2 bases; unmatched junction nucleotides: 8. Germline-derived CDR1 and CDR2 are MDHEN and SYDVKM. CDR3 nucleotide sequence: TGTGCCAGCAGTCCAGGGACTAGCGGGAGCATAGCCTACAATGAGCAGTTCTTC. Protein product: CASSPGTSGSIAYNEQFF. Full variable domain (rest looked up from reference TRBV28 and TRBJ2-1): DVKVTQSSRYLVKRTGEKVFLECVQDMDHENMFWYRQDPGLGLRLIYFSYDVKMKEKGDIPEGYSVSREKKERFSLILESASTNQTSMYLCASSPGTSGSIAYNEQFFGPGTRLTVL.

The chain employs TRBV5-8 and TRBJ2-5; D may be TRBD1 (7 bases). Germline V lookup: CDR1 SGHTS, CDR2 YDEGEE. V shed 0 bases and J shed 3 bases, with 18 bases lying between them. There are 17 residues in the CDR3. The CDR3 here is CASSLAWSQGGEETQYF. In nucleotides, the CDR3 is TGTGCCAGCAGCTTGGCGTGGTCGCAGGGGGGAGAAGAGACCCAGTACTTC.

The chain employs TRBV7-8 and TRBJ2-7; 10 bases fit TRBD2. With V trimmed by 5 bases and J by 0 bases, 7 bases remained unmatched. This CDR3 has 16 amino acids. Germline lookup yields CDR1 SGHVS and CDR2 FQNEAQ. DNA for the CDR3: TGTGCCAGCAGCCCACGGACTAGCGGCAGCTCCTACGAGCAGTACTTC. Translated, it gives CASSPRTSGSSYEQYF.

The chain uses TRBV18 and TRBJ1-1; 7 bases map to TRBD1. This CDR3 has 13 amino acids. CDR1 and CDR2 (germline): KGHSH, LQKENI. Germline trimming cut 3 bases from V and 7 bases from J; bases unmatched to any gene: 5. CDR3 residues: CASSPDRQGEAFF. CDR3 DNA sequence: TGTGCCAGCTCACCGGACCGACAGGGTGAAGCTTTCTTT.

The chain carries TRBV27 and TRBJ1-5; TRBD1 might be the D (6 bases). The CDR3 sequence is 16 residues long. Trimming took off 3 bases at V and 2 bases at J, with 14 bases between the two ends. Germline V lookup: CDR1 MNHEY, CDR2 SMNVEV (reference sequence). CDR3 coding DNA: TGTGCCAGCAGTTTTCTCGACAGGTTAGGCAATCAGCCCCAGCATTTT. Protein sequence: CASSFLDRLGNQPQHF.

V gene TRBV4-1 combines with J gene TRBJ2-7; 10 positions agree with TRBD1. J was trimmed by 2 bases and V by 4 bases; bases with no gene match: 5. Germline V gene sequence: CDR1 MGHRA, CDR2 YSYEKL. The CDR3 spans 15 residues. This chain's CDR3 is CASSPGQGRAYEQYF. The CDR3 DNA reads TGCGCCAGCAGCCCGGGACAGGGGCGGGCCTACGAGCAGTACTTC.